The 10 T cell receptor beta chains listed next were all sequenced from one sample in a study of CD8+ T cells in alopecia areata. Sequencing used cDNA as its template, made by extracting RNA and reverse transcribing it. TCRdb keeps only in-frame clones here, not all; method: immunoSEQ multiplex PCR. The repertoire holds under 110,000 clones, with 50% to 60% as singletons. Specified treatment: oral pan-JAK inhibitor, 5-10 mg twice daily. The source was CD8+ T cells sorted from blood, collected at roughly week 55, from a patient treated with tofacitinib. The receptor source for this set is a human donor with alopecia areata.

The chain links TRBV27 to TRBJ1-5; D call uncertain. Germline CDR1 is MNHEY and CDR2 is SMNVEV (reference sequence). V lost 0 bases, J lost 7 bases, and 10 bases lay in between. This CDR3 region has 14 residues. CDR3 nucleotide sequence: TGTGCCAGCAGTTTATCATTTTCGCGGCAGCCCCAGCATTTT. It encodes CASSLSFSRQPQHF.

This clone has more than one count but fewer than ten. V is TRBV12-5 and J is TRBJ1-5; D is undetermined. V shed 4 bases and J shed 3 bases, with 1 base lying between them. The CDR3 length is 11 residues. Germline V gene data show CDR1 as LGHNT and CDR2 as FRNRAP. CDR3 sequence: CASGSNQPQHF. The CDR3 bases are TGTGCTAGTGGTTCCAATCAGCCCCAGCATTTT. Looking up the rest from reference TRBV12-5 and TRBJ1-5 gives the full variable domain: DARVTQTPRHKVTEMGQEVTMRCQPILGHNTVFWYRQTMMQGLELLAYFRNRAPLDDSGMPKDRFSAEMPDATLATLKIQPSEPRDSAVYFCASGSNQPQHFGDGTRLSIL.

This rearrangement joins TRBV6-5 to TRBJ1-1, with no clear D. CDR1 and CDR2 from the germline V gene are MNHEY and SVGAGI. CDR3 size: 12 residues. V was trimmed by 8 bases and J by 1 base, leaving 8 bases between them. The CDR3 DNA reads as TGTGCCAGCCGCCTCGGGAACACTGAAGCTTTCTTT. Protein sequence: CASRLGNTEAFF.

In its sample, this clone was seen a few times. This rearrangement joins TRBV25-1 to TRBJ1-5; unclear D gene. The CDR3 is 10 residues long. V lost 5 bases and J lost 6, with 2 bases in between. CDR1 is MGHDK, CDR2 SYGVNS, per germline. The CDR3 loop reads CASSRQPQHF. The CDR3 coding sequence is TGTGCCAGCAGTCGTCAGCCCCAGCATTTT.

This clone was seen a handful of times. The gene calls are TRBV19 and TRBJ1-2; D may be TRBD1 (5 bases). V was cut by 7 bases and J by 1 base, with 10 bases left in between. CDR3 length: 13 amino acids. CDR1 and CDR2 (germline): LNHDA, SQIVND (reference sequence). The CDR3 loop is CASNKGLNYGYTF. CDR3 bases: TGTGCCAGTAATAAGGGGCTTAACTATGGCTACACCTTC.

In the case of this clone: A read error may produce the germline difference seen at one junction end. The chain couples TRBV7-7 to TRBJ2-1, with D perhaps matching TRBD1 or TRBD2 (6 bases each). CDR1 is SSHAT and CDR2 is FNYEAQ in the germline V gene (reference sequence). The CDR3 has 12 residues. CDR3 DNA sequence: TGTGCTAGCAGCCGAGGGGGAGGTGAGCAGTTCTTC. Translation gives CASSRGGGEQFF.

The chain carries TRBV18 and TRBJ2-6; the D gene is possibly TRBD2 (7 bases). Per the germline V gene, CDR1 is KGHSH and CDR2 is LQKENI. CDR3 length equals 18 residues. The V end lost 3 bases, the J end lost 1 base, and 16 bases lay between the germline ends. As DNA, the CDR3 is TGTGCCAGCTCACCGTGGGGGGGCGGCGAATCTGGGGCCAACGTCCTGACTTTC. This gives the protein CASSPWGGGESGANVLTF.

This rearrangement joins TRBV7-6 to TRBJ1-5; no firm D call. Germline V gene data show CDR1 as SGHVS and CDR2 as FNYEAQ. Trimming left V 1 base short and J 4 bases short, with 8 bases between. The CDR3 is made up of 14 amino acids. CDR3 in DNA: TGTGCCAGCAGCTTAGGTCCGGGTAATCAGCCCCAGCATTTT. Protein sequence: CASSLGPGNQPQHF.

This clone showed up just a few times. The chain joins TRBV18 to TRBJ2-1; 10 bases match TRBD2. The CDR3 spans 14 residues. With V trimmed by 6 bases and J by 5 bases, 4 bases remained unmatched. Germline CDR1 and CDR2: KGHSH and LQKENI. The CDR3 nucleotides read TGTGCCAGCTCCCCCAGCGGGGGGGACAATGAGCAGTTCTTC. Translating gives CASSPSGGDNEQFF. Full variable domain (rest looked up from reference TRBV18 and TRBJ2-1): NAGVMQNPRHLVRRRGQEARLRCSPMKGHSHVYWYRQLPEEGLKFMVYLQKENIIDESGMPKERFSAEFPKEGPSILRIQQVVRGDSAAYFCASSPSGGDNEQFFGPGTRLTVL.

CDR3 protein: CASSEVNSLLSRNYGYTF. For the CDR3, the DNA is TGTGCCAGCAGTGAAGTGAACAGTCTTCTGAGTCGTAACTATGGCTACACCTTC. V usage is TRBV6-1 and J usage is TRBJ1-2, with D unresolved. Germline values: CDR1 MNHNS, CDR2 SASEGT. V was shortened by 1 base and J by 1 base, with 19 bases between the two germline ends. The CDR3 consists of 18 residues.